This T cell receptor (beta chain) was observed in a study of blood T cell repertoires in COVID-19. Study in general: Researchers got acute and convalescent COVID-19 samples from the United States, Italy and Spain. PBMCs, B-cell-depleted T cells, or T cells provided the cDNA or gDNA that made up the material.

Original analysis: Counts of nucleated cells, estimated from reference gene primer amplification, were obtained. Clones were read by immunoSEQ multiplex PCR, and TCRdb kept only the in-frame ones, dropping some. V and J calls plus clone size are reproduced from that table; the DNA served to infer D and trimming. The sample carries 85,000 to 100,000 clones, around three quarters recorded once. Input material: peripheral blood. This TCR derives from a man aged 50 to 59 who had recovered from COVID-19.

The CDR3 reads CASSPISGGRETQYF. The CDR3 bases are TGTGCCAGCTCACCAATAAGCGGGGGAAGAGAGACCCAGTACTTC. This chain uses TRBV18 with TRBJ2-5; 8 bases are a match to TRBD2. Germline V gives CDR1 KGHSH, CDR2 LQKENI. After removal of 2 bases from V and 4 bases from J, the junction contained 6 bases not matched to a gene. CDR3 length: 15 residues.